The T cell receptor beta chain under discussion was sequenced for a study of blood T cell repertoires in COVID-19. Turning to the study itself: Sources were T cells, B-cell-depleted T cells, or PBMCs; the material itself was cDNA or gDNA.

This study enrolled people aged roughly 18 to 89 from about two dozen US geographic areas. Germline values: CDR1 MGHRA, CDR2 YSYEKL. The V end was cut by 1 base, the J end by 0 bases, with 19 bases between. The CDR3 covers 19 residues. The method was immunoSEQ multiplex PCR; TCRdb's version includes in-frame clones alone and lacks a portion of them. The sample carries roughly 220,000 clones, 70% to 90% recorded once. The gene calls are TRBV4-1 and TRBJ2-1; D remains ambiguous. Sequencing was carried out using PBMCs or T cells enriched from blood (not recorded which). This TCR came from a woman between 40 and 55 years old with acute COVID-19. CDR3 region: CASSQAQPHLVNSYNEQFF. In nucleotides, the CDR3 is TGCGCCAGCAGCCAAGCCCAACCCCACTTAGTAAACTCCTACAATGAGCAGTTCTTC.